This paragraph reports one T cell receptor (beta chain). Its antigen is undetermined. This entry comes from a study of beta chain features in type 1 diabetes. General study results and limits: Moderate yet significant TCRB CDR3 shortening was seen in Type 1 diabetes patients in all four CD4+ subsets.

Germline values: CDR1 MNHNS, CDR2 SASEGT. This CDR3 has 13 residues. V lost 2 bases to trimming and J lost 1 base, with 6 bases between them. Since all of the isolated RNA was reverse transcribed, expressed TCRB transcripts were what got sequenced. Sequencing was performed with immunoSEQ multiplex PCR; in TCRdb, only in-frame clones are kept and a portion is missing. Of 250,000 to 350,000 clones in the sample, over 14% were seen once. The sample taken for sequencing was naive CD4+ T cells from blood. The V call is TRBV6-1, the J call TRBJ2-7, with D possibly TRBD1 on 5 matching bases. The TCR was taken from a man in his late teens or twenties with type 1 diabetes. CDR3 DNA: TGTGCCAGCAGTGAACAGGGATCCTACGAGCAGTACTTC. Translating it yields CASSEQGSYEQYF.